The 26 T cell receptor beta chains in this list originate from one sample, sequenced in a study of brain metastases from non-small cell lung cancer. The table came from immunoSEQ multiplex PCR; TCRdb's copy has only in-frame clones and leaves some out. The top ten hold roughly 6% of the sample, which has 4,500 to 6,000 clones, roughly 80% seen once. The sequenced sample consisted of primary lung tumor tissue. Source of these receptors: a donor over 35 with non-small cell lung cancer.

V usage is TRBV2 and J usage is TRBJ2-5; D is undetermined. The germline V and J ends were trimmed by 2 bases and 1 base, with 8 bases remaining between them. The CDR3 sequence is 14 residues long. Germline loops: CDR1 SNHLY, CDR2 FYNNEI. For the CDR3, the DNA is TGTGCCAGCAGTGAAAAATCGATCCAAGAGACCCAGTACTTC. Translating gives CASSEKSIQETQYF.

The CDR3 is CASGRTGSWNEQFF. In DNA form, the CDR3 reads TGTGCTAGTGGTCGGACAGGGTCCTGGAATGAGCAGTTCTTC. The rearrangement links TRBV12-5 to TRBJ2-1, with 8 bases fitting TRBD1. Germline V lookup: CDR1 LGHNT, CDR2 FRNRAP. Trimming cost V 5 bases and J 7 bases; bases outside gene matches: 7. The CDR3 extends over 14 amino acids.

The gene calls are TRBV5-1 and TRBJ1-4; the match to TRBD1 covers 7 bases. This CDR3 has 12 amino acids. V shed 3 bases, J shed 8 bases, and the junction held 1 base outside the gene matches. The V gene's germline CDR1 is SGHRS and CDR2 YFSETQ. CDR3 in DNA: TGCGCCAGCAGCTCGACAGGGGAAAAACTGTTTTTT. Protein: CASSSTGEKLFF.

This chain uses TRBV2 with TRBJ2-7; tentatively, D is TRBD2 (5 bases). Germline-derived CDR1 and CDR2 are SNHLY and FYNNEI. Trimming took 8 bases from V and 3 from J, leaving 11 bases between them. There are 12 residues in the CDR3. The DNA of the CDR3 is TGTGCCAGCGAGGGCCGAGACTACGAGCAGTACGTC. Translating gives CASEGRDYEQYV.

This chain links TRBV6-4 with TRBJ2-5, with 8 nucleotides matching TRBD1. CDR1 is MRHNA and CDR2 is SNTAGT in the germline V gene. This CDR3 is built from 13 residues. With V trimmed by 5 bases and J by 10 bases, 9 bases remained unmatched. Here the CDR3 DNA reads TGTGCCAGCAGTCCGGGACAGGAAATGGTCCAGTACTTC. Translation gives CASSPGQEMVQYF.

As to this clone: Germline and junction disagree at one end, which may indicate a read error. The chain carries TRBV10-3 and TRBJ2-3; 10 bases match TRBD1. The CDR3 has 16 residues. Germline loops: CDR1 ENHRY, CDR2 SYGVKD. The CDR3 DNA reads as TGTGCCACTCGGACAGGGGGGAGGTCTAGCACAAATACGCAGTATTTT. This gives the protein CATRTGGRSSTNTQYF.

In its sample, this clone was seen a few times. This chain connects TRBV29-1 to TRBJ1-1; tentative D call: TRBD1 (5 bases). Germline V gives CDR1 SQVTM, CDR2 ANQGSEA. The CDR3 consists of 12 residues. Trimming cost V 7 bases and J 7 bases, with 16 bases left between them. CDR3 sequence: CSALRVDSEAFF. CDR3 coding DNA: TGCAGCGCCCTTAGAGTTGACAGTGAAGCTTTCTTT.

The DNA for the CDR3 is TGTGCCATCAGCAACAGAAACCAGCCCCAGCATTTT. As protein: CAISNRNQPQHF. The gene calls are TRBV10-3 and TRBJ1-5; D unclear. Per germline, CDR1 ENHRY and CDR2 SYGVKD. This CDR3 spans 12 amino acids. Trimming took off 6 bases at V and 7 bases at J, with 10 bases between the two ends.

This clone appeared a single time. The rearrangement joins TRBV5-1 to TRBJ1-5, with a possible D match to TRBD1 (5 bases). Trimming shortened V by 0 bases and J by 5 bases, and 12 bases separated the two germline ends. The CDR3 runs 15 residues. Germline V CDR1 and CDR2: SGHRS, YFSETQ. In DNA form, the CDR3 reads TGCGCCAGCAGCTTGGAGGGCAGGGCTGATCAGCCCCAGCATTTT. Translating gives CASSLEGRADQPQHF.

V gene TRBV5-1 combines with J gene TRBJ2-5; D is unresolved. The CDR3 is 13 amino acids. Trimming removed 0 bases at V and 0 bases at J, with 3 bases between. Germline CDR1 SGHRS, CDR2 YFSETQ. The CDR3 here is CASSLGYQETQYF. The CDR3 nucleotides are TGCGCCAGCAGCTTGGGGTACCAAGAGACCCAGTACTTC.

V is TRBV6-6 and J is TRBJ2-3; D uncertain. The CDR3 is 14 residues long. V was shortened by 0 bases and J by 1 base, with 5 bases between the two germline ends. CDR1 is MNHNY and CDR2 is SVGAGI in the germline V gene (reference sequence). CDR3 DNA: TGTGCCAGCAGTTACTCAGACGGCACAGATACGCAGTATTTT. It translates to CASSYSDGTDTQYF.

This clone has more than one count but fewer than ten. This sample also contains other DNA sequences that code for the same CDR3. The J gene is TRBJ2-1, the V gene TRBV6-5; D remains ambiguous. The CDR3 spans 11 residues. Trimming took off 6 bases at V and 10 bases at J, with 10 bases between the two ends. Germline V gene data show CDR1 as MNHEY and CDR2 as SVGAGI. The CDR3 region has the DNA TGTGCCAGCAGGGACCCTAGGGAGCAGTTCTTC. Protein product: CASRDPREQFF.

This clone was picked up one time. The V and J genes are TRBV5-1 and TRBJ1-6; perhaps TRBD1 as D (6 bases). In germline, CDR1 is SGHRS, CDR2 YFSETQ. Trimming stripped 7 bases from V and 8 bases from J, with 13 bases between. This CDR3 has 13 amino acids. CDR3 in DNA: TGCGCCAGCGGCGACAGGAGTGATTCACCCCTCCACTTT. It encodes CASGDRSDSPLHF.

This chain links TRBV5-1 with TRBJ2-5; D is possibly TRBD2 (6 bases). The CDR3 has 14 residues. V was cut by 5 bases and J by 1 base, with 12 bases left in between. Germline V lookup: CDR1 SGHRS, CDR2 YFSETQ. CDR3 sequence reads: CASSQRRGQETQYF. The CDR3 bases are TGCGCCAGCAGTCAGCGGCGGGGCCAAGAGACCCAGTACTTC.

In its sample, this clone was seen a few times. Other DNA sequences in this specimen translate into the identical CDR3. This chain uses TRBV10-1 with TRBJ2-3; no firm D call. The CDR3 spans 12 residues. In germline, CDR1 is WNHNN, CDR2 SYGVQD (reference sequence). With 4 bases removed from V and 4 bases from J, the gap between germline ends came to 6 bases. CDR3 residues: CASSAESDTQYF. CDR3 DNA: TGCGCCAGCAGTGCTGAATCAGATACGCAGTATTTT.

The V call is TRBV5-4, the J call TRBJ2-3, with 8 bases identical to TRBD2. The germline gives CDR1 SGHNT, CDR2 YYREEE (reference sequence). This CDR3 has 16 residues. V trimming: 1 base; J trimming: 1 base; junction bases outside the gene matches: 5. The CDR3 DNA is TGTGCCAGCAGCTTGTGGCTAGCGGGCGGCACAGATACGCAGTATTTT. Amino acids: CASSLWLAGGTDTQYF.

In DNA, the CDR3 is TGTGCCAGCAGTCCTATCAGGGGATCACCCCTCCACTTT. Protein: CASSPIRGSPLHF. This rearrangement joins TRBV27 to TRBJ1-6; the D gene is possibly TRBD1 (6 bases). The ends were cut back, 5 bases at V and 10 bases at J, with 12 bases in the middle. The CDR3 has 13 residues. Per germline, CDR1 MNHEY and CDR2 SMNVEV (reference sequence).

The rearrangement uses TRBV19 and TRBJ2-7; D not resolved. Per the germline V gene, CDR1 is LNHDA and CDR2 is SQIVND (reference sequence). The CDR3 spans 10 residues. V was pared by 7 bases and J by 3 bases, with 4 bases between. CDR3 amino acids: CASNLYEQYV. The CDR3, as DNA: TGTGCCAGTAACCTCTACGAGCAGTACGTC.

The chain recombines TRBV18 with TRBJ1-5; TRBD1 agrees at 7 bases. After removal of 3 bases from V and 6 bases from J, the junction contained 14 bases not matched to a gene. From germline, CDR1 is KGHSH and CDR2 LQKENI. This CDR3 has 17 amino acids. The DNA for the CDR3 is TGTGCCAGCTCACCCGATACAGGGGACTTAAGGGCTCAGCCCCAGCATTTT. It encodes CASSPDTGDLRAQPQHF.

Only one count was recorded for this clone. This chain uses TRBV15 with TRBJ1-2; no reliable D call. CDR1 is LNHNV and CDR2 is YYDKDF in the germline V gene (reference sequence). The CDR3 extends over 16 amino acids. Trimming pared 0 bases from V and 6 bases from J, leaving 17 bases between. In DNA, the CDR3 is TGTGCCACCAGCAGAGATGTAGGGAAAAGCGTAGATGGCTACACCTTC. Its translation: CATSRDVGKSVDGYTF.

The chain employs TRBV2 and TRBJ1-2; D is unresolved. Trimming took 6 bases from V and 8 from J, leaving 16 bases between them. The CDR3 covers 13 residues. CDR1 SNHLY and CDR2 FYNNEI come from the germline V gene. This chain's CDR3 is CASRVTPGGGYTF. As DNA, the CDR3 is TGTGCCAGCAGGGTGACCCCCGGCGGGGGCTACACCTTC.

The chain recombines TRBV2 with TRBJ2-1; 8 nucleotides agree with TRBD1. The J segment lost 5 bases and the V segment lost 5 bases, leaving 8 bases of the junction unmatched. The germline gives CDR1 SNHLY, CDR2 FYNNEI. The CDR3 length is 15 residues. The CDR3 DNA reads as TGTGCCAGCAGTCCCACAGGGGGTCGGAACAATGAGCAGTTCTTC. It translates to CASSPTGGRNNEQFF.

V gene TRBV10-3 combines with J gene TRBJ1-6; D unclear. Deletions cut 4 bases from V and 7 bases from J, with 14 bases between. This CDR3 comprises 15 residues. CDR1 and CDR2 (germline): ENHRY, SYGVKD. CDR3 sequence reads: CAISVQAQENSPLHF. CDR3 nucleotide sequence: TGTGCCATCAGTGTTCAGGCGCAAGAGAATTCACCCCTCCACTTT.

CDR3: CASSPEQELLYQETQYF. The CDR3 DNA follows: TGCGCCAGCAGCCCTGAACAGGAGTTGCTGTACCAAGAGACCCAGTACTTC. The chain couples TRBV5-1 to TRBJ2-5; maybe TRBD1 (5 bases). Per germline, CDR1 SGHRS and CDR2 YFSETQ. CDR3 length: 17 residues. Deletions cut 4 bases from V and 0 bases from J, with 19 bases between.

Regarding this clone: In the same sample, other DNA sequences code for this CDR3. The chain has TRBV7-2 and TRBJ1-2; D unresolved. The CDR3 spans 13 residues. In germline, CDR1 is SGHTA, CDR2 FQGNSA. V lost 9 bases and J lost 5, with 16 bases in between. The CDR3 loop is CASTDDTGYGYTF. The DNA for the CDR3 is TGTGCCAGTACCGACGACACGGGGTATGGCTACACCTTC.

Remarks on this clone: One end of the junction varies from germline; a read error may be responsible. The sample has other DNA sequences that encode this CDR3 too. This chain joins TRBV10-3 and TRBJ1-5; a weak D match, TRBD1 (5 bases). Germline loops: CDR1 ENHRY, CDR2 SYGVKD. This CDR3 has 14 residues. CDR3 loop: CAISDSDSPGPQHF. The CDR3 DNA sequence: TGTGCCATTAGTGATTCAGACAGCCCCGGGCCCCAGCATTTT.